A single TCR beta chain is shown here with its context. This entry comes from a study of cytomegalovirus exposure and HLA in healthy donors. This CDR3 region has 14 residues. Per germline, CDR1 SGHTA and CDR2 FQGNSA. V was cut by 0 bases and J by 4 bases, with 10 bases left in between. Primers included in the PCR were 60 Vbeta and 13 Jbeta primers. Libraries were prepared by immunoSEQ multiplex PCR; TCRdb keeps only in-frame clonotypes and omits some of them. The repertoire holds 150,000 or so clones, with around 80% as singletons. The rearrangement links TRBV7-2 to TRBJ2-7; no definite D call. The sequence was obtained from a man between 18 and 35 years old in good health and CMV-seropositive. Sample: PBMCs. The CDR3 sequence is CASSLAQLGYEQYF. The DNA for the CDR3 is TGTGCCAGCAGCTTAGCGCAGCTAGGTTACGAGCAGTACTTC.